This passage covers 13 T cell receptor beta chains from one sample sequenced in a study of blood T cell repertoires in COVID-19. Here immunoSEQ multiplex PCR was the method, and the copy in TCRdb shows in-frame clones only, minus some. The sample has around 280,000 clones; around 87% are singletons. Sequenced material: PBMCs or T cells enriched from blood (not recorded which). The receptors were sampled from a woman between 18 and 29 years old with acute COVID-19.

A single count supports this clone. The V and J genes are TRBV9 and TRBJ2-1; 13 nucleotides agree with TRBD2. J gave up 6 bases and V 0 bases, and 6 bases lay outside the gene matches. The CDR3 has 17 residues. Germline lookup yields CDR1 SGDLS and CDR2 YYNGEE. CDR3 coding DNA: TGTGCCAGCAGCGTAGGGGGACTAGCGGGAAGGGTCAATGAGCAGTTCTTC. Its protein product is CASSVGGLAGRVNEQFF.

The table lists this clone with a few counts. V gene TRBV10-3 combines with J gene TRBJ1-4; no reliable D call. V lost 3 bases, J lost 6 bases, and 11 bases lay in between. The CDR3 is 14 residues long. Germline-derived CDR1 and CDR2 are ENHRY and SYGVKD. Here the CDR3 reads CAISETPEHEKLFF. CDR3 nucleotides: TGTGCCATCAGTGAAACCCCGGAGCATGAAAAACTGTTTTTT.

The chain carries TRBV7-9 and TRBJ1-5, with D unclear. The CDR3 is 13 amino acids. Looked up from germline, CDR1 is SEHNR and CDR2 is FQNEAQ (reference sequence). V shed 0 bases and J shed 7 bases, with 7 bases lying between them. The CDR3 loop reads CASSLATGQPQHF. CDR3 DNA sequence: TGTGCCAGCAGCTTAGCAACCGGGCAGCCCCAGCATTTT. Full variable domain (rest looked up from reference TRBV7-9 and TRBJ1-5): DTGVSQNPRHKITKRGQNVTFRCDPISEHNRLYWYRQTLGQGPEFLTYFQNEAQLEKSRLLSDRFSAERPKGSFSTLEIQRTEQGDSAMYLCASSLATGQPQHFGDGTRLSIL.

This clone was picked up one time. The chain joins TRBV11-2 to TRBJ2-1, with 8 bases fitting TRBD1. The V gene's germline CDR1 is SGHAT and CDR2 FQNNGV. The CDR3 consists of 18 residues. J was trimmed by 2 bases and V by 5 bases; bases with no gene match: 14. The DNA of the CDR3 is TGTGCCAGCAGCCTCGGTATCCCGAGACAGGGGACCTACAATGAGCAGTTCTTC. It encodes CASSLGIPRQGTYNEQFF.

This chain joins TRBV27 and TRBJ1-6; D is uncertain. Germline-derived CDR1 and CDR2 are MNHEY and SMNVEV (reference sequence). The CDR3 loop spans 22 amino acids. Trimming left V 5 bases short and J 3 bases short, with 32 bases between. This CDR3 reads CASSGQWAGKILTFDYNSPLHF. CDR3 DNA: TGTGCCAGCAGTGGGCAGTGGGCAGGAAAAATCCTTACTTTTGACTATAATTCACCCCTCCACTTT.

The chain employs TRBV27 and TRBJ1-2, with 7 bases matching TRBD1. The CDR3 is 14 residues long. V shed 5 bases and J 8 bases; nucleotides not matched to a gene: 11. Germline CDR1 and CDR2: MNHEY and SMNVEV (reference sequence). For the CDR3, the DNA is TGTGCCAGCAGTCTACGGACAGGTTTAGGAGGCTACACCTTC. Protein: CASSLRTGLGGYTF.

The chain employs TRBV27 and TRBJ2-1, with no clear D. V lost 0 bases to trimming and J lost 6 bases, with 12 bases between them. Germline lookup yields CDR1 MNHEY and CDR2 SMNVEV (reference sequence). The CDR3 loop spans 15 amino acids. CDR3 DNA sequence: TGTGCCAGCAGTTTATCGGCCCACCGAATCAATGAGCAGTTCTTC. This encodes CASSLSAHRINEQFF.

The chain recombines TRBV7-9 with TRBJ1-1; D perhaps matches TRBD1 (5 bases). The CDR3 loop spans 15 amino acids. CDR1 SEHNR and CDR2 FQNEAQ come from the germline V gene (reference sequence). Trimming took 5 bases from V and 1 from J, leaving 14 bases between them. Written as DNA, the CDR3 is TGTGCCAGCAGCAGTGACTGGAGGGGGAACACTGAAGCTTTCTTT. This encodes CASSSDWRGNTEAFF.

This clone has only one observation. CDR3 sequence reads: CASSSQTPPRFARDTQYF. The CDR3 DNA reads as TGTGCCAGCAGCTCCCAAACCCCTCCAAGATTTGCTAGAGATACGCAGTATTTT. The V and J genes are TRBV7-8 and TRBJ2-3; D gene unclear. Trimming removed 4 bases at V and 5 bases at J, with 25 bases between. The V gene's germline CDR1 is SGHVS and CDR2 FQNEAQ. The CDR3 runs to 18 residues.

The CDR3 region has the DNA TGCAGTGCTAGTCTCCCATCTAGTCCTGGGTACAATCAGCCCCAGCATTTT. Encoded protein: CSASLPSSPGYNQPQHF. This chain links TRBV20-1 with TRBJ1-5; D gene ambiguous. Germline V lookup: CDR1 DFQATT, CDR2 SNEGSKA (reference sequence). CDR3 length: 17 residues. The V and J ends lost 3 bases and 3 bases respectively, with 21 bases between them.

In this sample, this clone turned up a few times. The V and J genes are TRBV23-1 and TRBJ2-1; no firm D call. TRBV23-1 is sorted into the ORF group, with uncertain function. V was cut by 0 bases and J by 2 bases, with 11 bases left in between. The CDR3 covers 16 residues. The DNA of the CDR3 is TGCGCCAGCAGTCAATCGGGCACCCGACCCTACAATGAGCAGTTCTTC. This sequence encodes CASSQSGTRPYNEQFF.

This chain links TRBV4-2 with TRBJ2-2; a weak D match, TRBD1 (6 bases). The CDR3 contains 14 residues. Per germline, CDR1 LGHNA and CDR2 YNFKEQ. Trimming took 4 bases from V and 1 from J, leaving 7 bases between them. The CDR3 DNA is TGTGCCAGCAGCCTGGACAGGAACACCGGGGAGCTGTTTTTT. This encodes CASSLDRNTGELFF.

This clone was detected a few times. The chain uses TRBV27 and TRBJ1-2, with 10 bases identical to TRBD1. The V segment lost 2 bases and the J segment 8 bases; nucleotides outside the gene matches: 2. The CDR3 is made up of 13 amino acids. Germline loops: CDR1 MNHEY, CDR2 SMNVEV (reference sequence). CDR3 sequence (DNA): TGTGCCAGCAGTTTAGGGACAGGGGAAGGCTACACCTTC. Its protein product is CASSLGTGEGYTF.